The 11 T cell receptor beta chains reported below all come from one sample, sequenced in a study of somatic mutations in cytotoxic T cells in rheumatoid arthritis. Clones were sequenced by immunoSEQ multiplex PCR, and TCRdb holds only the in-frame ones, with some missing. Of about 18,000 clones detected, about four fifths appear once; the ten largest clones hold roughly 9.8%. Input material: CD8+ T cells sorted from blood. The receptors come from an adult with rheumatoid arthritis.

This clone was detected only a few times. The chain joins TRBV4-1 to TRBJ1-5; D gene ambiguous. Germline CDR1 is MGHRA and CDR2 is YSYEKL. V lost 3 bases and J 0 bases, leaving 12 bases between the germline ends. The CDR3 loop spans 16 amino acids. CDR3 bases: TGCGCCAGCAGCCACCGACATGGGTATAGCAATCAGCCCCAGCATTTT. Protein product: CASSHRHGYSNQPQHF.

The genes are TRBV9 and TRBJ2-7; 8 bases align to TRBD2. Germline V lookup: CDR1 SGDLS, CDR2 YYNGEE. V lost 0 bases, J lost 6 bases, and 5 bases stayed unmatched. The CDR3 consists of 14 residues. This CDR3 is CASSVEGLEFEQYF. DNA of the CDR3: TGTGCCAGCAGCGTAGAGGGACTAGAGTTCGAGCAGTACTTC.

Here the CDR3 DNA reads TGTGCCAGCAATGGGGGGACTGGCTACACCTTC. The encoded protein is CASNGGTGYTF. The chain employs TRBV6-1 and TRBJ1-2; D is perhaps TRBD1 (5 bases). Trimming left V 7 bases short and J 7 bases short, with 10 bases between. This CDR3 comprises 11 residues. CDR1 is MNHNS and CDR2 is SASEGT in the germline V gene.

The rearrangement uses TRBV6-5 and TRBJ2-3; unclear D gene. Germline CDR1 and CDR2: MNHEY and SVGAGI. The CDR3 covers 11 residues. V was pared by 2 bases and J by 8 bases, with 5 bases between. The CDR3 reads CASSYGLTQYF. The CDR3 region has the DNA TGTGCCAGCAGTTACGGTCTTACGCAGTATTTT.

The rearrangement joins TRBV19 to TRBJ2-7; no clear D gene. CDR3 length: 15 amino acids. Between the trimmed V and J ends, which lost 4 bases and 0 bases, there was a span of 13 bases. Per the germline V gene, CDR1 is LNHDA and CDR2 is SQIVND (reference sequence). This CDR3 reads CASSRLGRSSYEQYF. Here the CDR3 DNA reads TGTGCCAGTAGTAGGCTCGGCAGATCCTCCTACGAGCAGTACTTC.

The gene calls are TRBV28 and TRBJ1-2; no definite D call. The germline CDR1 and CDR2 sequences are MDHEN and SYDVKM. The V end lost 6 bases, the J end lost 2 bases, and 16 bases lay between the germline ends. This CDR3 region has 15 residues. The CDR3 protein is CASRTHTDYNYGYTF. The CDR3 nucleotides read TGTGCCAGCAGGACCCACACGGATTACAACTATGGCTACACCTTC.

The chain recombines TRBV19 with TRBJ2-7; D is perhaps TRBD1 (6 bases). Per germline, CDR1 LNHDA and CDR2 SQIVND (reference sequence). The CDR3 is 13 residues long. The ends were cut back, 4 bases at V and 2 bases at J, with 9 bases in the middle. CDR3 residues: CASSTGAPYEQYF. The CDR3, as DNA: TGTGCCAGTAGTACAGGGGCCCCCTACGAGCAGTACTTC. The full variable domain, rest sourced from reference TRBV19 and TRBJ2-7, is DGGITQSPKYLFRKEGQNVTLSCEQNLNHDAMYWYRQDPGQGLRLIYYSQIVNDFQKGDIAEGYSVSREKKESFPLTVTSAQKNPTAFYLCASSTGAPYEQYFGPGTRLTVT.

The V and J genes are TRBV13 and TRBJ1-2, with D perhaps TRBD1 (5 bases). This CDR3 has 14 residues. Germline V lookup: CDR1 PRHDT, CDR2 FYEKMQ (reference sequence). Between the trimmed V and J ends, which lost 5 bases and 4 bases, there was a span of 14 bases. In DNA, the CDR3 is TGTGCCAGCAGCCAAACAGGATACGGCTATGGCTACACCTTC. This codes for CASSQTGYGYGYTF.

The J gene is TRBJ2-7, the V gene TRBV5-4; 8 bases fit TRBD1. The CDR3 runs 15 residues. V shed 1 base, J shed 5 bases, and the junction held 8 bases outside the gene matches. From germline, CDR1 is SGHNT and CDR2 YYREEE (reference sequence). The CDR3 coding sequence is TGTGCCAGCAGCTTGTGGAGACAGGGGTTGGACGAGCAGTACTTC. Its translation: CASSLWRQGLDEQYF.

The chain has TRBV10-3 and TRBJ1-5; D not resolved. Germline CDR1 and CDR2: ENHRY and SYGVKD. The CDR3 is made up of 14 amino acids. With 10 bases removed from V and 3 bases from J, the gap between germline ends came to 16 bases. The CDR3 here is CATLDEGLNQPQHF. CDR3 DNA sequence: TGTGCCACTTTGGACGAAGGCCTCAATCAGCCCCAGCATTTT.

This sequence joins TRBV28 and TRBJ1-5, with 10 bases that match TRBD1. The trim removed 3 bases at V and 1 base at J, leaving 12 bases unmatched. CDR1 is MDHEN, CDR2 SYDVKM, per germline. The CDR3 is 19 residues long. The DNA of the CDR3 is TGTGCCAGCAGTTTCCCCTCGGGACAGGGGCCTCGGAGCAATCAGCCCCAGCATTTT. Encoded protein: CASSFPSGQGPRSNQPQHF.